The TCR beta chain under discussion was sequenced for a study of Ad26.COV2.S vaccination and SARS-CoV-2 variants (dated by TCRdb to 2020 to 2023). Context from the whole study: Donors in the vaccine arm were drawn from COV1001, a phase I-IIa trial of Ad26.COV2.S in healthy adults that was multicentre, randomized, double-blind and placebo-controlled. Ad26.COV2.S was administered intramuscularly at a dose of 5x10^10 or 1x10^11 viral particles, either as one shot or as two shots given 56 days apart. TCRbeta repertoire sequencing served as the tool for gauging how specific and how broad the SARS-CoV-2-reactive T cell receptors were following Ad26.COV2.S vaccination. The TCR-sequenced set comprised around 32 samples: approximately 19 Ad26.COV2.S vaccine recipients, 5 placebo recipients and 8 SARS-CoV-2 convalescent individuals. Participants in the trial were split at random into five groups of five each, receiving low-dose or high-dose Ad26.COV2.S once or twice, or else placebo on both occasions. Throughout the experiments and outcome assessment, investigators stayed blinded to trial group allocation. Broad study findings and their caveats: Vaccine and placebo recipients had comparable non-spike TCR breadth, which fits with the vaccine containing only spike. The study lacked the statistical power to compare responses across vaccine doses or regimens. Substantial breadth of spike-specific CD8+ and CD4+ T cell responses was reported after vaccination. According to the authors, total T cell responses may have been underestimated by the TCR breadth and depth analyses. Ad26.COV2.S recipients had higher spike-specific TCR breadth than placebo recipients (P = 0.0014).

Comments on this clone: The clone's antigen remains unknown. The input lacks base qualities; no much larger clone sits a single base away.

The label giving this sample's treatment or condition can be read as: about 20 received Ad26.COV2.S at low or high dose, single or two shots; 5 received placebo; per-sample allocation not given. Repertoires of vaccine and placebo recipients were sequenced from samples taken on day 63 after the first injection. In Cohort 1b, around 23 adults aged 18-55 years were enrolled at a single site in Boston, USA, between 29 July and 7 August 2020. Ad26.COV2.S consisted of a replication-incompetent adenovirus type 26 vector by which a prefusion-stabilized SARS-CoV-2 spike protein from the original Wuhan strain was expressed. TCRbeta CDR3 regions were sequenced with the immunoSEQ Assay. After extraction, genomic DNA underwent amplification by bias-controlled multiplex PCR, followed by high-throughput sequencing. In the authors' own workflow: To quantify the absolute abundance of every unique TCRbeta CDR3 region, sequences were collapsed and filtered. T cell fraction was estimated by normalizing TCRbeta template counts to usable DNA, which was measured by amplifying reference genes present in all nucleated cells. Repertoire TCRs were annotated as SARS-CoV-2-specific when V gene, CDR3 amino acid sequence and J gene were exactly matched to a known reactive TCR set. The reference SARS-CoV-2 TCR set was obtained from MIRA and was filtered for enrichment in COVID-19-positive ImmuneCODE repertoires, whereby public or cross-reactive TCRs were removed. Using the MIRA antigens, annotated TCRs were further analysed by specific ORF or by position within an ORF. Breadth was defined as annotated unique rearrangements over total unique productive rearrangements; depth was the summed frequency of those rearrangements. Group comparisons of TCR breadth used two-sided Wilcoxon rank-sum tests. The clones in this table, taken by TCRdb from immuneACCESS, are in-frame only. Not every clone is retained; where verified, under half of the shortfall comes from an unresolved V gene, and the cause of the rest is unknown. That table furnishes V, J and clone size, whereas the DNA furnished D and trimming. A total of roughly 420,000 clones appear in this sample, roughly 88% of them only once. Approximately 4% of the sample lies in the top ten.

This clonotype was obtained from a person between 18 and 65 years old who received the Ad26.COV2.S COVID-19 vaccine or a placebo. The source was peripheral blood, collected in a trial of Ad26.COV2.S vaccine versus placebo.

The bases read TGCAGCGTTGTTGAGGGAAACACCGGGGAGCTGTTTTTT. Its coded protein is CSVVEGNTGELFF. This chain joins TRBV29-1 to TRBJ2-2; tentative D gene TRBD2, with 5 bases matching. Inclusive of the bounding cysteine and phenylalanine, the CDR3 is 13 residues long. The read is trimmed to its CDR3 DNA, 39 bases read in frame from base 1. V is clipped by 4 bases and J by 2 bases, and the sequence between their germline boundaries is 8 bases long. The germline V gene sets CDR1 to SQVTM and CDR2 to ANQGSEA.